Presented here are 27 T cell receptor beta chains from one specimen sequenced in a study of blood T cell repertoires in COVID-19. Sequenced by immunoSEQ multiplex PCR; TCRdb stores in-frame clones only, minus some. The sample records about 340,000 clones, approximately 86% being singletons. Sequencing was performed on PBMCs or T cells enriched from blood (not recorded which). The receptors originated from a woman aged 35 to 49 with acute COVID-19.

The rearrangement uses TRBV20-1 and TRBJ1-1; D is undetermined. CDR3 length: 13 residues. Trimming shortened V by 3 bases and J by 4 bases, and 12 bases separated the two germline ends. Looked up from germline, CDR1 is DFQATT and CDR2 is SNEGSKA (reference sequence). CDR3 amino acids: CSASRGGGTEAFF. The CDR3 coding sequence is TGCAGTGCTAGTCGGGGTGGTGGCACTGAAGCTTTCTTT.

This clone was recorded once. The chain links TRBV19 to TRBJ1-5, with D possibly being TRBD1 (6 bases). The CDR3 runs 15 residues. The ends were cut back, 3 bases at V and 2 bases at J, with 11 bases in the middle. The V gene's germline CDR1 is LNHDA and CDR2 SQIVND (reference sequence). The CDR3 is CASSIYRAGNQPQHF. The DNA of the CDR3 is TGTGCCAGTAGTATTTACAGGGCTGGCAATCAGCCCCAGCATTTT.

This chain uses TRBV27 with TRBJ1-1; 11 bases fit TRBD1. CDR3 length: 19 amino acids. With 2 bases clipped from V and 0 bases from J, the junction kept 11 bases outside the gene matches. Germline V gene lookup returns CDR1 MNHEY and CDR2 SMNVEV (reference sequence). The CDR3 sequence: CASSLRTRTGGLMNTEAFF. The CDR3 nucleotides are TGTGCCAGCAGTTTACGTACTCGGACAGGGGGCCTTATGAACACTGAAGCTTTCTTT.

The chain carries TRBV7-2 and TRBJ2-5; 12 bases align to TRBD2. Germline V gene data show CDR1 as SGHTA and CDR2 as FQGNSA. The CDR3 totals 16 residues. V gave up 7 bases and J gave up 4 bases; unmatched junction bases: 10. DNA of the CDR3: TGTGCCAGCACCCTAGCGGGGGGGCCTGTCTCAGAGACCCAGTACTTC. It yields the protein CASTLAGGPVSETQYF.

The chain links TRBV27 to TRBJ1-5, with 8 nucleotides matching TRBD1. The CDR3 consists of 15 residues. The V and J ends lost 3 bases and 1 base, in that order; junction bases with no gene match: 2. Germline CDR1 reads MNHEY; CDR2 reads SMNVEV (reference sequence). In nucleotides, the CDR3 is TGTGCCAGCAGTTTCAACAGGGGGAGCAATCAGCCCCAGCATTTT. It translates to CASSFNRGSNQPQHF.

This chain joins TRBV10-3 and TRBJ1-3; a weak D match, TRBD1 (6 bases). CDR1 ENHRY and CDR2 SYGVKD come from the germline V gene. V was clipped by 10 bases and J by 4 bases, with 23 bases between them. The CDR3 is made up of 16 amino acids. CDR3 loop: CATIPTTGLTGNTIYF. CDR3 coding DNA: TGTGCCACCATCCCCACGACAGGTCTGACGGGAAACACCATATATTTT.

The chain couples TRBV18 to TRBJ1-5; the match to TRBD1 covers 8 bases. J gave up 0 bases and V 6 bases, and 1 base lay outside the gene matches. The germline V gene has CDR1 KGHSH and CDR2 LQKENI. The CDR3 loop spans 14 amino acids. CDR3 sequence reads: CASSGQDSNQPQHF. Here the CDR3 DNA reads TGTGCCAGCTCGGGACAGGATAGCAATCAGCCCCAGCATTTT.

The chain is built from TRBV29-1 and TRBJ1-2, with TRBD1 identical over 7 bases. From germline, CDR1 is SQVTM and CDR2 ANQGSEA. V shed 6 bases, J shed 0 bases, and the junction held 4 bases outside the gene matches. The CDR3 extends over 13 amino acids. In DNA form, the CDR3 reads TGCAGCGTCACGACAGGGACTAACTATGGCTACACCTTC. It translates to CSVTTGTNYGYTF.

J is TRBJ2-7 and V is TRBV5-1; tentative D call: TRBD1 (5 bases). V lost 1 base and J lost 3, with 8 bases in between. The CDR3 contains 13 residues. CDR1 and CDR2 (germline): SGHRS, YFSETQ. The CDR3 DNA follows: TGCGCCAGCAGCTTGCAGGGAATCTACGAGCAGTACTTC. Amino acids: CASSLQGIYEQYF.

The CDR3 DNA reads as TGTGCCAGCAGCCATCGCCGGGAGCCTGGAAACACCATATATTTT. Amino acid sequence: CASSHRREPGNTIYF. V and J are TRBV7-2 and TRBJ1-3; no firm D call. This CDR3 has 15 amino acids. V was cut by 5 bases and J by 2 bases, with 13 bases left in between. Germline values: CDR1 SGHTA, CDR2 FQGNSA. Full variable domain (outside the CDR3, taken from reference TRBV7-2 and TRBJ1-3): GAGVSQSPSNKVTEKGKDVELRCDPISGHTALYWYRQSLGQGLEFLIYFQGNSAPDKSGLPSDRFSAERTGGSVSTLTIQRTQQEDSAVYLCASSHRREPGNTIYFGEGSWLTVV.

The chain couples TRBV3-1 (or the pseudogene TRBV3-2) to TRBJ1-5, with a possible D match to TRBD1 (5 bases). The V end was cut by 3 bases, the J end by 4 bases, with 13 bases between. The germline V gene encodes CDR1 LGHDT and CDR2 YNNKEL (reference sequence). The CDR3 runs to 15 residues. CDR3 sequence reads: CASSHLGPQNQPQHF. The CDR3 DNA reads as TGTGCCAGCAGCCATCTGGGGCCGCAAAATCAGCCCCAGCATTTT.

This clone has at least ten counts. The chain couples TRBV19 to TRBJ1-4, with D tentatively TRBD1 (5 bases). Germline CDR1 reads LNHDA; CDR2 reads SQIVND (reference sequence). The CDR3 covers 14 residues. Trimming stripped 0 bases from V and 8 bases from J, with 10 bases between. CDR3 region: CASSIDRAGEKLFF. The CDR3 bases are TGTGCCAGTAGTATAGACAGGGCAGGGGAAAAACTGTTTTTT.

This chain links TRBV4-1 with TRBJ1-2; D gene uncertain. Per germline, CDR1 MGHRA and CDR2 YSYEKL. CDR3 length: 14 amino acids. Trimming shortened V by 0 bases and J by 8 bases, and 13 bases separated the two germline ends. Here the CDR3 reads CASSQDRISGGYTF. The CDR3 DNA reads TGCGCCAGCAGCCAAGATCGAATATCCGGGGGCTACACCTTC.

This chain links TRBV29-1 with TRBJ2-5; TRBD1 is a possible D gene (5 bases). There are 11 residues in the CDR3. Looked up from germline, CDR1 is SQVTM and CDR2 is ANQGSEA. Trimming took off 8 bases at V and 5 bases at J, with 12 bases between the two ends. CDR3 amino acids: CSFRVGETQYF. The CDR3 bases are TGCAGCTTCAGGGTTGGGGAGACCCAGTACTTC. The full variable domain, completed using reference TRBV29-1 and TRBJ2-5, is SAVISQKPSRDICQRGTSLTIQCQVDSQVTMMFWYRQQPGQSLTLIATANQGSEATYESGFVIDKFPISRPNLTFSTLTVSNMSPEDSSIYLCSFRVGETQYFGPGTRLLVL.

This sequence joins TRBV12-5 and TRBJ1-2, with 9 bases aligning to TRBD1. The V gene's germline CDR1 is LGHNT and CDR2 FRNRAP. The CDR3 covers 18 residues. With 1 base clipped from V and 3 bases from J, the junction kept 12 bases outside the gene matches. The DNA for the CDR3 is TGTGCTAGTGGTTTGGGCCAAGTGGGGACAGGGAGGCACTATGGCTACACCTTC. Its translation is CASGLGQVGTGRHYGYTF.

V and J are TRBV6-1 and TRBJ1-1, with TRBD1 as a possible D gene (6 bases). Trimming removed 1 base from V and 1 base from J, with 10 bases in between. Germline CDR1 reads MNHNS; CDR2 reads SASEGT. This CDR3 has 15 amino acids. The CDR3: CASSEGETGNTEAFF. For the CDR3, the DNA is TGTGCCAGCAGTGAAGGGGAGACAGGGAACACTGAAGCTTTCTTT.

This chain connects TRBV4-2 to TRBJ2-2, with 9 bases fitting TRBD2. V shed 0 bases, J shed 5 bases, and the junction held 7 bases outside the gene matches. Germline V gene lookup returns CDR1 LGHNA and CDR2 YNFKEQ. This CDR3 spans 17 amino acids. CDR3 amino acids: CASSQDGLTSGTGELFF. The CDR3 coding sequence is TGTGCCAGCAGCCAAGATGGTCTGACTAGCGGAACCGGGGAGCTGTTTTTT.

The chain uses TRBV7-2 and TRBJ2-7; the match to TRBD2 covers 15 bases. Germline trimming cut 5 bases from V and 7 bases from J; bases unmatched to any gene: 12. This CDR3 contains 17 residues. CDR1 and CDR2 from the germline V gene are SGHTA and FQGNSA. CDR3 sequence: CASSPRRWGLAGGEQYF. CDR3 in DNA: TGTGCCAGCAGCCCCCGTAGGTGGGGACTAGCGGGAGGAGAGCAGTACTTC.

The CDR3 reads CASRGTSGGPAETQYF. CDR3 in DNA: TGTGCCAGCCGCGGGACTAGCGGGGGGCCCGCCGAGACCCAGTACTTC. The chain employs TRBV2 and TRBJ2-5; 15 bases map to TRBD2. Germline CDR1 reads SNHLY; CDR2 reads FYNNEI. The CDR3 is 16 amino acids. V was clipped by 8 bases and J by 5 bases; unmatched bases: 9.

The V and J genes are TRBV2 and TRBJ1-1, with D unclear. In germline, CDR1 is SNHLY, CDR2 FYNNEI. CDR3 length equals 15 residues. V was cut by 4 bases and J by 6 bases, with 18 bases left in between. The CDR3 is CASSVGGRDVSEAFF. The CDR3 nucleotides are TGTGCCAGCAGTGTTGGCGGCCGCGATGTCTCTGAAGCTTTCTTT.

The rearrangement links TRBV4-2 to TRBJ2-2; D gene unclear. V lost 0 bases, J lost 5 bases, and 7 bases lay in between. CDR3 length: 14 residues. CDR1 is LGHNA and CDR2 is YNFKEQ in the germline V gene. CDR3 loop: CASSQDRGTGELFF. The CDR3 DNA reads TGTGCCAGCAGCCAAGATCGCGGAACCGGGGAGCTGTTTTTT.

The chain combines TRBV7-2 with TRBJ2-3; possibly TRBD1 for D (6 bases). V lost 4 bases and J lost 2, with 10 bases in between. The CDR3 covers 14 residues. CDR1 and CDR2 from the germline V gene are SGHTA and FQGNSA. The CDR3 nucleotides read TGTGCCAGCAGCTCCGGGACAAACACAGATACGCAGTATTTT. The encoded protein is CASSSGTNTDTQYF. Full variable domain (missing parts from reference TRBV7-2 and TRBJ2-3): GAGVSQSPSNKVTEKGKDVELRCDPISGHTALYWYRQSLGQGLEFLIYFQGNSAPDKSGLPSDRFSAERTGGSVSTLTIQRTQQEDSAVYLCASSSGTNTDTQYFGPGTRLTVL.

This chain connects TRBV19 to TRBJ1-5; possible D gene TRBD1, 6 bases. Trimming removed 7 bases from V and 3 bases from J, with 19 bases in between. Germline V gives CDR1 LNHDA, CDR2 SQIVND (reference sequence). The CDR3 spans 16 residues. The CDR3 sequence: CASNPAGRGNNQPQHF. CDR3 nucleotide sequence: TGTGCCAGTAACCCGGCGGGCAGGGGTAACAATCAGCCCCAGCATTTT.

The chain links TRBV7-2 to TRBJ2-2; D perhaps matches TRBD2 (5 bases). The CDR3 spans 14 residues. Germline CDR1 and CDR2: SGHTA and FQGNSA. V was pared by 11 bases and J by 1 base, with 14 bases between. The DNA of the CDR3 is TGTGCCGCACACGTCGGGGAGAACACCGGGGAGCTGTTTTTT. It specifies CAAHVGENTGELFF.

The gene calls are TRBV9 and TRBJ2-2, with TRBD2 identical over 12 bases. J was trimmed by 7 bases and V by 4 bases; bases with no gene match: 5. This CDR3 comprises 15 residues. Germline values: CDR1 SGDLS, CDR2 YYNGEE. CDR3 bases: TGTGCCAGCAGCCACTCTAGCGGGAGGGTCGGGGAGCTGTTTTTT. Translation: CASSHSSGRVGELFF.

Notes on this clone: This clone may be a read error of a much larger clone one base away. The rearrangement joins TRBV6-2 or TRBV6-3 to TRBJ2-1; D is unclear. Germline loops: CDR1 MNHEY, CDR2 SVGEGT. The ends were cut back, 4 bases at V and 5 bases at J, with 6 bases in the middle. CDR3 length: 12 amino acids. As DNA, the CDR3 is TGTGCCAGCAGTTTAACAAACAATGAGCAGTTCTTC. Translation: CASSLTNNEQFF.

The gene calls are TRBV9 and TRBJ1-2, with D tentatively TRBD1 (6 bases). The CDR3 length is 15 residues. Germline V CDR1 and CDR2: SGDLS, YYNGEE. The germline V and J ends were trimmed by 4 bases and 1 base, with 14 bases remaining between them. The CDR3 reads CASSISGGLNYGYTF. Written as DNA, the CDR3 is TGTGCCAGCAGCATTTCGGGGGGGCTTAACTATGGCTACACCTTC.